This T cell receptor beta chain stems from a study of Ad26.COV2.S vaccination and SARS-CoV-2 variants. Findings of the study overall: Placebo recipients showed lower spike-specific TCR breadth than vaccinees.

The treatment was: 15 to 20 received Ad26.COV2.S at low or high dose, single or two shots; roughly 5 received placebo; per-sample allocation not given. Day 63 following the first vaccine or placebo injection was when the samples were taken. CDR3 length: 12 amino acids. The V segment lost 6 bases and the J segment 11 bases; nucleotides outside the gene matches: 8. Germline V gene data show CDR1 as SNHLY and CDR2 as FYNNEI. Comment on this clone: Its antigen is unknown.

Some clones are missing from TCRdb's copy, which holds only in-frame ones; the method was immunoSEQ multiplex PCR. The sample lists about 400,000 clones; about 80% were seen once. This chain links TRBV2 with TRBJ1-1, with TRBD1 identical over 8 bases. Sequenced material: peripheral blood, taken in a trial of Ad26.COV2.S vaccine versus placebo. The origin of this receptor is a person aged 18-60 years who received the Ad26.COV2.S COVID-19 vaccine or a placebo. The CDR3 here is CASSERQGRAFF. The DNA of the CDR3 is TGTGCCAGCAGCGAAAGACAGGGGAGGGCTTTCTTT.